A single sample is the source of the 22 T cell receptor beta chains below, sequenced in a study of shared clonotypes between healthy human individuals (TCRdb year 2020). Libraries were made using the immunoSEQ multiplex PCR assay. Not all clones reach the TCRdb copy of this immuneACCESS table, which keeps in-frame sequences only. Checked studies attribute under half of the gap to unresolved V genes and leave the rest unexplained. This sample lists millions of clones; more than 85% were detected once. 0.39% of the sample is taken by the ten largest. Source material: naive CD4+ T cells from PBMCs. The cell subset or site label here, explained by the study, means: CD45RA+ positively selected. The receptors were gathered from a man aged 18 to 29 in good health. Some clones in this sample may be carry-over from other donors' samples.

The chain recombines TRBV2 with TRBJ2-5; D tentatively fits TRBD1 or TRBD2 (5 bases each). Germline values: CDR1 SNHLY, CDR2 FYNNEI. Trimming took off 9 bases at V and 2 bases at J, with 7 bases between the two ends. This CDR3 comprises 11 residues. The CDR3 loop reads CAREGQETQYF. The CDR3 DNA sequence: TGTGCCAGAGAGGGGCAAGAGACCCAGTACTTC.

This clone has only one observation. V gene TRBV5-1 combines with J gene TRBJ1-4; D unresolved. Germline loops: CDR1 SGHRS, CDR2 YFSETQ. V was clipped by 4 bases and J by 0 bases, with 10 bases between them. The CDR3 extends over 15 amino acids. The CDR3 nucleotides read TGCGCCAGCAGCCTCGGGATCACAACTAATGAAAAACTGTTTTTT. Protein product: CASSLGITTNEKLFF.

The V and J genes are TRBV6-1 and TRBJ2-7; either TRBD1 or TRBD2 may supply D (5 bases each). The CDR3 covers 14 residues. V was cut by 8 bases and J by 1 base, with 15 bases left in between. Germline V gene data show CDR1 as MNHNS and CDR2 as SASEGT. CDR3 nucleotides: TGTGCCAGCTCGGCCTCGGGACGGTCCTACGAGCAGTACTTC. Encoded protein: CASSASGRSYEQYF.

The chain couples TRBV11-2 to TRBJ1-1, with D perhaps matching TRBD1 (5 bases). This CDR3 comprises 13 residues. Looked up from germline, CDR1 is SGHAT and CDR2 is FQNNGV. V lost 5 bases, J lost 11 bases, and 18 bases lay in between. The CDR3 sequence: CASSTRTTGVAFF. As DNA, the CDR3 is TGTGCCAGCAGCACCAGGACCACGGGGGTGGCTTTCTTT.

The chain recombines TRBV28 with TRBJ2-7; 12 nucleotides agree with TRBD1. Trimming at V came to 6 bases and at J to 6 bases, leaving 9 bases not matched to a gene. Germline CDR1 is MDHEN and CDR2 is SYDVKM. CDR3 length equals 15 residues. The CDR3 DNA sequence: TGTGCCAGCAGCTCTAGGGACAGGGGGCTTTTCGAGCAGTACTTC. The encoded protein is CASSSRDRGLFEQYF.

CDR3 loop: CASSQGFRGNTEAFF. CDR3 nucleotides: TGCGCCAGCAGCCAAGGATTCCGGGGGAACACTGAAGCTTTCTTT. The J gene is TRBJ1-1, the V gene TRBV4-1, with no clear D. From germline, CDR1 is MGHRA and CDR2 YSYEKL. V lost 1 base and J lost 1, with 10 bases in between. The CDR3 covers 15 residues.

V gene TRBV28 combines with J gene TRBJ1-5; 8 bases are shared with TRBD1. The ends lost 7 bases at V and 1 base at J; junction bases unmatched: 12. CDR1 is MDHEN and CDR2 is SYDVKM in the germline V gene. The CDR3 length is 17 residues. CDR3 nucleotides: TGTGCCAGCACCCCCACAAGACAGGGGATCAGCAATCAGCCCCAGCATTTT. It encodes CASTPTRQGISNQPQHF. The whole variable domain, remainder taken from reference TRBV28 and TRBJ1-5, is DVKVTQSSRYLVKRTGEKVFLECVQDMDHENMFWYRQDPGLGLRLIYFSYDVKMKEKGDIPEGYSVSREKKERFSLILESASTNQTSMYLCASTPTRQGISNQPQHFGDGTRLSIL.

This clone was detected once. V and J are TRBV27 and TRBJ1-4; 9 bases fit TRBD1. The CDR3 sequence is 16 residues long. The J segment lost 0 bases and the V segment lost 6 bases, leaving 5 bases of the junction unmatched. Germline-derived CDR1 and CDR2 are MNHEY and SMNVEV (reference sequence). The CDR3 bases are TGTGCCAGCAGCCTACAGGGGGCAGCAACTAATGAAAAACTGTTTTTT. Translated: CASSLQGAATNEKLFF.

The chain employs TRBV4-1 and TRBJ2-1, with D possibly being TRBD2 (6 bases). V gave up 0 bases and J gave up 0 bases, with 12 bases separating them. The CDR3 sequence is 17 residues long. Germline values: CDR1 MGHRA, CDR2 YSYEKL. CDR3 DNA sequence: TGCGCCAGCAGCCAAGACGAGGTAGCGGCCTCCTACAATGAGCAGTTCTTC. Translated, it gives CASSQDEVAASYNEQFF.

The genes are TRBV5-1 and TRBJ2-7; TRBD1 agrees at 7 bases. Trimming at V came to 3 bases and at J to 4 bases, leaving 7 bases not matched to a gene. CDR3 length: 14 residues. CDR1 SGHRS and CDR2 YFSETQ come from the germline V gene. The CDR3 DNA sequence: TGCGCCAGCAGCTACCGGGACAGTCAGTACGAGCAGTACTTC. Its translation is CASSYRDSQYEQYF. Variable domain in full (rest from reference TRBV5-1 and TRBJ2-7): KAGVTQTPRYLIKTRGQQVTLSCSPISGHRSVSWYQQTPGQGLQFLFEYFSETQRNKGNFPGRFSGRQFSNSRSEMNVSTLELGDSALYLCASSYRDSQYEQYFGPGTRLTVT.

This chain's CDR3 is CASSYTNQPQHF. The CDR3 DNA reads as TGTGCCAGCAGTTATACAAATCAGCCCCAGCATTTT. V is TRBV27 and J is TRBJ1-5, with unresolved D. The length of the CDR3 is 12 residues. The germline V and J ends were trimmed by 4 bases and 4 bases, with 5 bases remaining between them. Per germline, CDR1 MNHEY and CDR2 SMNVEV (reference sequence).

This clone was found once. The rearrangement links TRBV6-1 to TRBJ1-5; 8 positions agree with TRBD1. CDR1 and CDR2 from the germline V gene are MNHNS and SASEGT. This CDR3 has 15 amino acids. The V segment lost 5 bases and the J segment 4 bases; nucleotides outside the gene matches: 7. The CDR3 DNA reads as TGTGCCAGCAGTCAATCCAGGACAGGGAATCAGCCCCAGCATTTT. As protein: CASSQSRTGNQPQHF.

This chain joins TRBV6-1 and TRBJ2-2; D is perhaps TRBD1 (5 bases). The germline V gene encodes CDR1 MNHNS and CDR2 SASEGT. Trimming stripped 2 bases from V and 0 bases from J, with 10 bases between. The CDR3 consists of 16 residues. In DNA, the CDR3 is TGTGCCAGCAGTGAAAAGGGGCTCGCGAACACCGGGGAGCTGTTTTTT. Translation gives CASSEKGLANTGELFF.

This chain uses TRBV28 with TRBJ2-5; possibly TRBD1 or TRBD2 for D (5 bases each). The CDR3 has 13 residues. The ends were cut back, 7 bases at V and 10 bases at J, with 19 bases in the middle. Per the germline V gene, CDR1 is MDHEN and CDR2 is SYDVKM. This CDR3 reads CASISGTLTGQYF. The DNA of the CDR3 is TGTGCCAGCATTTCAGGGACCCTAACGGGCCAGTACTTC.

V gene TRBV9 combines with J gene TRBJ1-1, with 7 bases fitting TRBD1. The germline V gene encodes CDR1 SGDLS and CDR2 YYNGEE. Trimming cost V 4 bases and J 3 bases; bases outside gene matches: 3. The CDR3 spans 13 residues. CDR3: CASSTDRDTEAFF. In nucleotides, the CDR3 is TGTGCCAGCAGCACCGACAGGGACACTGAAGCTTTCTTT. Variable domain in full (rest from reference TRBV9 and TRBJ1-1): DSGVTQTPKHLITATGQRVTLRCSPRSGDLSVYWYQQSLDQGLQFLIQYYNGEERAKGNILERFSAQQFPDLHSELNLSSLELGDSALYFCASSTDRDTEAFFGQGTRLTVV.

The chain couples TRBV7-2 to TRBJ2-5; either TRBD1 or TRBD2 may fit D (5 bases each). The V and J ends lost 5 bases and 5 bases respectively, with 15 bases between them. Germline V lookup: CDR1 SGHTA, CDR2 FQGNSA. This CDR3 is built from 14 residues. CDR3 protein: CASSHPWGTETQYF. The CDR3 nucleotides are TGTGCCAGCAGCCACCCCTGGGGGACGGAGACCCAGTACTTC.

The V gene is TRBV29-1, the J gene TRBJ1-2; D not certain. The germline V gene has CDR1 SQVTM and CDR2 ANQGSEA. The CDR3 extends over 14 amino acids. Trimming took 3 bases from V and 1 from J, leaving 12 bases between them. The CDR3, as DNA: TGCAGCGTTGACATGGACGGACGTAACTATGGCTACACCTTC. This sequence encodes CSVDMDGRNYGYTF. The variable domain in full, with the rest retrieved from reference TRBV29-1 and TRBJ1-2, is SAVISQKPSRDICQRGTSLTIQCQVDSQVTMMFWYRQQPGQSLTLIATANQGSEATYESGFVIDKFPISRPNLTFSTLTVSNMSPEDSSIYLCSVDMDGRNYGYTFGSGTRLTVV.

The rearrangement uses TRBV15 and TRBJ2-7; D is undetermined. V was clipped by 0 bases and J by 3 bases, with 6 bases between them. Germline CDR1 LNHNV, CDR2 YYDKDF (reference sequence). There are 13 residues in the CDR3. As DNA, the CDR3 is TGTGCCACCAGCAGAGATCAAATCTACGAGCAGTACTTC. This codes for CATSRDQIYEQYF.

CDR3 loop: CASNSGHYGYTF. CDR3 nucleotide sequence: TGTGCCAGCAATTCAGGCCACTATGGCTACACCTTC. The chain couples TRBV6-1 to TRBJ1-2; D is unclear. CDR1 and CDR2 (germline): MNHNS, SASEGT. This CDR3 has 12 residues. V lost 7 bases and J lost 3, with 9 bases in between.

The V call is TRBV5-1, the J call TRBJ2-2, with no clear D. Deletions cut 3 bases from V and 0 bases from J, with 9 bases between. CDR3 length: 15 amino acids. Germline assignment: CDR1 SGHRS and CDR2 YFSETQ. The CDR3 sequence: CASSSRSPNTGELFF. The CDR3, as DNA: TGCGCCAGCAGCTCGCGGAGCCCGAACACCGGGGAGCTGTTTTTT.

The CDR3 here is CASSSGLGYEQYF. In DNA form, the CDR3 reads TGTGCCAGCTCGTCAGGGCTTGGCTACGAGCAGTACTTC. This chain uses TRBV11-3 with TRBJ2-7; a possible D gene is TRBD1 (5 bases). This CDR3 is built from 13 residues. The V gene's germline CDR1 is SGHNT and CDR2 YENEEA. The germline V and J ends were trimmed by 8 bases and 3 bases, with 14 bases remaining between them.

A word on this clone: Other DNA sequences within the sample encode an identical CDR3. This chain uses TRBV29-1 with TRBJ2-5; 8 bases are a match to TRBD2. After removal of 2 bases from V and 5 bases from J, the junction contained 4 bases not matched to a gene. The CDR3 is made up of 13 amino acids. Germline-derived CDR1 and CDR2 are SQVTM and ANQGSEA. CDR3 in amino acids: CSVERLAGETQYF. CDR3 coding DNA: TGCAGCGTTGAAAGATTAGCGGGGGAGACCCAGTACTTC.